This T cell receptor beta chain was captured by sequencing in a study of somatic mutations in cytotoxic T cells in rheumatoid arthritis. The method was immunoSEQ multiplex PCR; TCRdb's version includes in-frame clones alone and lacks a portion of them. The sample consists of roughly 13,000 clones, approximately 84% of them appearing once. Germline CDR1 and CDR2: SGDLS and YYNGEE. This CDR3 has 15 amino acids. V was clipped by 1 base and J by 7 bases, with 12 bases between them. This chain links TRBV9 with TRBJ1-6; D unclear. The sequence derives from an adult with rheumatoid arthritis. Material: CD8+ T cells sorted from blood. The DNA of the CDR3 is TGTGCCAGCAGCGTAATGGATAACTCGAATTCACCCCTCCACTTT. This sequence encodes CASSVMDNSNSPLHF.